The 20 T cell receptor beta chains below come from one sample, sequenced in a study of CD8+CD57+ T cells in acquired aplastic anemia (dated by TCRdb to 2016 to 2019). The sequencing machine was an Illumina HiSeq 2000. Profiling of TCR beta VDJ combinations and CDR3 sequences used genomic DNA as the template. In-frame beta chains were kept once TCRdb had trimmed the public reads at Q25 with fastp and called clones with MiXCR. When rows share a CDR3 protein, they turn into one entry using the most common DNA and genes. Recorded for this sample are around 180,000 distinct CDR3 sequences; about 64% of them occurred a single time. The ten largest clonotypes hold 35% to 55% of the sample. Specimen: sorted CD4+, CD8+, or CD8+CD57+ T cells (not recorded which) from PBMCs. These receptors all stem from a human donor with severe aplastic anemia or a healthy control (not recorded which).

In its sample, this clonotype was seen once. The chain employs TRBV2 and TRBJ2-2; D is undetermined. The V gene lost 8 bases and the J gene lost 3 bases, with 10 bases spanning the gap. Germline values: CDR1 SNHLY, CDR2 FYNNEI. This CDR3 region has 13 residues. CDR3 in DNA: TGTGCCAGCTGGGGTTCGGACACCGGGGAGCTGTTTTTT. Protein sequence: CASWGSDTGELFF.

This sequence joins TRBV27 and TRBJ1-5; the D gene is possibly TRBD1 (5 bases). The V and J ends lost 4 bases and 2 bases respectively, with 12 bases between them. The CDR3 covers 15 residues. Per the germline V gene, CDR1 is MNHEY and CDR2 is SMNVEV (reference sequence). CDR3 nucleotides: TGTGCCAGCAGTTACGGGCGAGGGGGCAATCAGCCCCAGCATTTT. It encodes CASSYGRGGNQPQHF.

This rearrangement joins TRBV9 to TRBJ2-1; TRBD1 matches 7 bases. V shed 3 bases and J 4 bases; nucleotides not matched to a gene: 7. The germline V gene has CDR1 SGDLS and CDR2 YYNGEE. There are 15 residues in the CDR3. For the CDR3, the DNA is TGTGCCAGCAGCGCACGGGACAGTGGGTACAATGAGCAGTTCTTC. Its translation is CASSARDSGYNEQFF.

The chain joins TRBV19 to TRBJ1-2, with D uncertain. Germline V gene data show CDR1 as LNHDA and CDR2 as SQIVND (reference sequence). The V and J ends lost 4 bases and 0 bases respectively, with 3 bases between them. There are 12 residues in the CDR3. Written as DNA, the CDR3 is TGTGCCAGTAGTACTACTAACTATGGCTACACCTTC. Its translation is CASSTTNYGYTF.

In its sample, this clonotype was seen once. The genes are TRBV6-1 and TRBJ1-6; possibly TRBD1 for D (5 bases). CDR1 MNHNS and CDR2 SASEGT come from the germline V gene. This CDR3 spans 14 amino acids. Trimming removed 5 bases at V and 3 bases at J, with 8 bases between. For the CDR3, the DNA is TGTGCCAGCAGTCGGACAAGCTATAATTCACCCCTCCACTTT. Translation: CASSRTSYNSPLHF.

As regards this clonotype: A read error may be the cause here, since a much bigger clone is one base away. CDR3 loop: CASSLAQGNTEAFF. The CDR3 DNA sequence: TGTGCCAGCAGCTTAGCACAGGGGAACACTGAAGCTTTCTTT. The chain carries TRBV7-9 and TRBJ1-1; the D gene is possibly TRBD1 (6 bases). The CDR3 totals 14 residues. Germline V lookup: CDR1 SEHNR, CDR2 FQNEAQ (reference sequence). V was clipped by 0 bases and J by 1 base, with 6 bases between them.

The rearrangement joins TRBV7-9 to TRBJ2-3, with 8 bases fitting TRBD1. This CDR3 is 14 amino acids long. Germline V gene sequence: CDR1 SEHNR, CDR2 FQNEAQ (reference sequence). The junction had 3 bases not matched to a gene; V was cut back by 6 bases and J by 1 base. The CDR3 DNA reads as TGTGCCAGCAGTGCAGGGGGCGGCACAGATACGCAGTATTTT. Translation: CASSAGGGTDTQYF.

This clonotype was observed a few times. This chain uses TRBV20-1 with TRBJ2-7; D call uncertain. V was trimmed by 0 bases and J by 3 bases, leaving 9 bases between them. This CDR3 spans 13 amino acids. Germline-derived CDR1 and CDR2 are DFQATT and SNEGSKA (reference sequence). CDR3 nucleotide sequence: TGCAGTGCTAGAGAGGCCTCTGACTACGAGCAGTACTTC. Translating it yields CSAREASDYEQYF.

This clonotype was detected once. A read error may produce the germline difference seen at one junction end. The chain combines TRBV24-1 with TRBJ1-6; no clear D gene. The germline gives CDR1 KGHDR, CDR2 SFDVKD. The CDR3 is 15 residues long. CDR3 residues: CATSALTKDNSPLHF. The DNA for the CDR3 is TGTGCCACCAGTGCTTTGACAAAAGATAATTCACCCCTCCACTTT.

The J gene is TRBJ1-1, the V gene TRBV20-1; D unclear. The germline V gene encodes CDR1 DFQATT and CDR2 SNEGSKA (reference sequence). The V gene lost 3 bases and the J gene lost 7 bases, with 12 bases spanning the gap. The CDR3 spans 12 residues. CDR3 bases: TGCAGTGCTAGCCGCCCCTACAATGAAGCTTTCTTT. Its translation is CSASRPYNEAFF.

This clonotype was picked up many times. The rearrangement links TRBV19 to TRBJ1-1; D possibly corresponds to TRBD1 (6 bases). The CDR3 covers 13 residues. Between the trimmed V and J ends, which lost 8 bases and 2 bases, there was a span of 12 bases. Germline assignment: CDR1 LNHDA and CDR2 SQIVND (reference sequence). CDR3 loop: CASADRFNTEAFF. CDR3 nucleotide sequence: TGTGCCAGTGCCGACAGGTTTAACACTGAAGCTTTCTTT.

The V gene is TRBV29-1, the J gene TRBJ1-2; 8 nucleotides align to TRBD1. Germline CDR1 reads SQVTM; CDR2 reads ANQGSEA. The V segment lost 6 bases and the J segment 10 bases; nucleotides outside the gene matches: 7. The CDR3 runs to 11 residues. CDR3 amino acids: CSVGGQGVYTF. In nucleotides, the CDR3 is TGCAGCGTCGGAGGACAGGGAGTCTACACCTTC.

The rearrangement links TRBV7-9 to TRBJ1-2; TRBD1 might be the D (6 bases). Trimming took 5 bases from V and 6 from J, leaving 16 bases between them. This CDR3 region has 14 residues. The V gene's germline CDR1 is SEHNR and CDR2 FQNEAQ (reference sequence). The CDR3 coding sequence is TGTGCCAGCAGCCCCCCGGACAGTGTCGATGGCTACACCTTC. Amino acid sequence: CASSPPDSVDGYTF.

This chain links TRBV29-1 with TRBJ2-5; weak D call: TRBD2 (5 bases). V lost 3 bases, J lost 10 bases, and 9 bases lay in between. The germline V gene encodes CDR1 SQVTM and CDR2 ANQGSEA. The CDR3 covers 10 residues. The CDR3 spells CSVEGRGQYF. The CDR3 DNA follows: TGCAGCGTTGAGGGCCGGGGCCAGTACTTC.

The chain carries TRBV20-1 and TRBJ1-1; D is unresolved. The CDR3 totals 13 residues. The V end lost 3 bases, the J end lost 1 base, and 9 bases lay between the germline ends. Germline CDR1 DFQATT, CDR2 SNEGSKA (reference sequence). The CDR3 sequence: CSARRSENTEAFF. In DNA form, the CDR3 reads TGCAGTGCTAGGCGCAGCGAGAACACTGAAGCTTTCTTT.

About this clonotype: The germline gene is not matched at one end of the junction; a read error may be the cause. This chain connects TRBV7-6 to TRBJ2-1; TRBD2 is a possible D gene (6 bases). The V gene's germline CDR1 is SGHVS and CDR2 FNYEAQ. CDR3 size: 15 residues. CDR3 nucleotides: TGTGCCAGCAGCTGGGGACTGGACTCCTACAGTGAGCAGTTCTTC. Amino acid sequence: CASSWGLDSYSEQFF.

This clonotype was seen a handful of times. The V and J genes are TRBV10-3 and TRBJ2-3; D may be TRBD1 (6 bases). With 1 base removed from V and 1 base from J, the gap between germline ends came to 6 bases. CDR3 length: 14 residues. Germline CDR1 ENHRY, CDR2 SYGVKD. In nucleotides, the CDR3 is TGTGCCATCAGTGAGTGGACAGGCACAGATACGCAGTATTTT. Its protein product is CAISEWTGTDTQYF.

This clonotype has a single count. This chain joins TRBV20-1 and TRBJ1-2; no clear D gene. From germline, CDR1 is DFQATT and CDR2 SNEGSKA (reference sequence). The CDR3 sequence is 13 residues long. V dropped 6 bases and J dropped 4 bases, with 15 bases sitting between them. CDR3 in DNA: TGCAGTGCAGAGGTACAGCGGGGCTATGGCTACACCTTC. Its protein product is CSAEVQRGYGYTF.

CDR3 in amino acids: CASSLVPRAYEQYF. The CDR3 nucleotides are TGTGCCAGCAGCTTAGTACCTCGGGCATACGAGCAGTACTTC. The rearrangement joins TRBV7-6 to TRBJ2-7, with D unclear. Trimming took off 1 base at V and 4 bases at J, with 11 bases between the two ends. Per germline, CDR1 SGHVS and CDR2 FNYEAQ. The CDR3 extends over 14 amino acids.

The chain is built from TRBV29-1 and TRBJ2-2; D uncertain. This CDR3 has 13 residues. The V end was cut by 7 bases, the J end by 1 base, with 10 bases between. The germline V gene has CDR1 SQVTM and CDR2 ANQGSEA. The CDR3 loop reads CSGVDGNTGELFF. The CDR3 region has the DNA TGCAGCGGAGTTGACGGGAACACCGGGGAGCTGTTTTTT.